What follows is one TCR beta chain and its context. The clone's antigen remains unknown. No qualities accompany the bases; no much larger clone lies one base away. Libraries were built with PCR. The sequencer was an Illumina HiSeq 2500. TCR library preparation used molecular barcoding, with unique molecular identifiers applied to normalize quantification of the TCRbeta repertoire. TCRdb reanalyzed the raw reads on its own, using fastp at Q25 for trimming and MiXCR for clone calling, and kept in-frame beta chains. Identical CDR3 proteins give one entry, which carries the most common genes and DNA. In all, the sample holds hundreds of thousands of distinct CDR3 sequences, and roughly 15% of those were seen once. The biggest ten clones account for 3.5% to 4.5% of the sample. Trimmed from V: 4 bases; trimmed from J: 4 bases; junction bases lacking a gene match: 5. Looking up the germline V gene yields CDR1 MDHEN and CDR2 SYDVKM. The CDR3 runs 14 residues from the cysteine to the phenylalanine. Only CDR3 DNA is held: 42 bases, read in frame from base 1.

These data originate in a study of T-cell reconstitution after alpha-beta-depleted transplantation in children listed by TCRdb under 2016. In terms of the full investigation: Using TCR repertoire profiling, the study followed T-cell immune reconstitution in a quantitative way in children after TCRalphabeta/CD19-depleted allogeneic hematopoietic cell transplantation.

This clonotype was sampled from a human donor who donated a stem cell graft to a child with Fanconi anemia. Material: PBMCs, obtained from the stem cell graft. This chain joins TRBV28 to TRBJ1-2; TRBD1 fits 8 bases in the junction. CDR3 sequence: CASSYRTGTYGYTF. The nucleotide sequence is TGTGCCAGCAGTTATCGGACAGGGACCTATGGCTACACCTTC.